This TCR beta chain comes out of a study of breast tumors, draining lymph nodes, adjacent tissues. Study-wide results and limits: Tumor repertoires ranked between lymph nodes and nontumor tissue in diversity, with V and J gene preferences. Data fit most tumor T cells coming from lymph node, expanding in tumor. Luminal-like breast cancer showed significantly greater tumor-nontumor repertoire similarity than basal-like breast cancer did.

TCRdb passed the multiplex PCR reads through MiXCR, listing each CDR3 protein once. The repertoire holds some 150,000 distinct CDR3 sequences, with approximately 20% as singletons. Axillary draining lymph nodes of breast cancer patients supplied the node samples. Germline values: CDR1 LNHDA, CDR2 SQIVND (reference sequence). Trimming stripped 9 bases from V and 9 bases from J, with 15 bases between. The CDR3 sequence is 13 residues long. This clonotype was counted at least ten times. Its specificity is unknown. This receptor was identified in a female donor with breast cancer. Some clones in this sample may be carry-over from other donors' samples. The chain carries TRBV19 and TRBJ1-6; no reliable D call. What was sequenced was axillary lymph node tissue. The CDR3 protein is CASADLWGSPLHF. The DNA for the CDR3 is TGTGCCAGCGCCGACCTCTGGGGTTCACCCCTCCACTTT. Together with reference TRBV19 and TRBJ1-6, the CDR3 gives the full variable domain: DGGITQSPKYLFRKEGQNVTLSCEQNLNHDAMYWYRQDPGQGLRLIYYSQIVNDFQKGDIAEGYSVSREKKESFPLTVTSAQKNPTAFYLCASADLWGSPLHFGNGTRLTVT.